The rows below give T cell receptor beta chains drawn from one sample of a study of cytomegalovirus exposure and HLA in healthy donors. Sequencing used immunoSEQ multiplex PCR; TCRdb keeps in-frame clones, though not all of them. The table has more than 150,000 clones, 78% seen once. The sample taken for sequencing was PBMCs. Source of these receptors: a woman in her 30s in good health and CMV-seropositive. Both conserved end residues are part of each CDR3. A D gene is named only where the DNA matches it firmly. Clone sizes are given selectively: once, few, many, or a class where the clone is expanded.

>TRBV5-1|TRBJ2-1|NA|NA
TGCGCCAGCAGCTTGGCCTCCACAGGCTACAATGAGCAGTTCTTC
CASSLASTGYNEQFF
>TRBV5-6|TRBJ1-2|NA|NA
TGTGCCAGCAGCCAAGTCGGCTATGGCTACACCTTC
CASSQVGYGYTF
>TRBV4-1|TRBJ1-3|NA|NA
TGCGCCAGCAGCCAAGAGCGGACAAACTCTGGAAACACCATATATTTT
CASSQERTNSGNTIYF
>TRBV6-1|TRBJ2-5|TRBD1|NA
TGTGCCAGCAGTCAGGACAGGGTGACCCAGTACTTC
CASSQDRVTQYF
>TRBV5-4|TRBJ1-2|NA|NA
TGTGCCAGCAGTCCCGGGACACCTCAGTCGAGCTATGGCTACACCTTC
CASSPGTPQSSYGYTF
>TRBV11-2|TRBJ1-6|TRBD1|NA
TGTGCCAGCAAGGGACAGTTTAATTCACCCCTCCACTTT
CASKGQFNSPLHF
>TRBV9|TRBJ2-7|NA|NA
TGTGCCAGCAGCGTAGCCGCCGGGGGCTACGAGCAGTACTTC
CASSVAAGGYEQYF
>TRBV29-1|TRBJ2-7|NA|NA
TGCAGCGTTGGTCTCTCCTCCTACGAGCAGTACTTC
CSVGLSSYEQYF
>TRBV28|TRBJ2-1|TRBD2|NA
TGTGCCAGTACCATAGCGGGAGCGACCTACAATGAGCAGTTCTTC
CASTIAGATYNEQFF
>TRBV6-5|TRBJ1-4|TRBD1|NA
TGTGCCAGCAGTGCTTCGACAGGGCATCGCGAAAAACTGTTTTTT
CASSASTGHREKLFF
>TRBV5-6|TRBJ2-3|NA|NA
TGTGCCAGCAGATCCTCGAAGGGCGGGCATACGCAGTATTTT
CASRSSKGGHTQYF
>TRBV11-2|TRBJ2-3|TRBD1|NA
TGTGCCAGCAGCTCGTCGGGACAGAGCACAGATACGCAGTATTTT
CASSSSGQSTDTQYF
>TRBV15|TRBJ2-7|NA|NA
TGTGCCACCAGCCGCCCAGGGCCCTACGAGCAGTACTTC
CATSRPGPYEQYF
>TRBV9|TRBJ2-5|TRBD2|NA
TGTGCCAGCAGCGTAGGACTAGCGGGGGTTCAAGAGACCCAGTACTTC
CASSVGLAGVQETQYF
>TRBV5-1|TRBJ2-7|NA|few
TGCGCCAGCAGCTTGGTAGCGGAGAGCTACGAGCAGTACTTC
CASSLVAESYEQYF
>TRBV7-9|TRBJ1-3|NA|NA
TGTGCCAGCAGCTTAGCGAGCGGGGGCTCAAACACCATATATTTT
CASSLASGGSNTIYF
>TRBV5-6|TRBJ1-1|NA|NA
TGTGCCAGCAGCCTCACGGGTAACACTGAAGCTTTCTTT
CASSLTGNTEAFF
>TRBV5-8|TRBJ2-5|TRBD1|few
TGTGCCAGCAGCCAAGGGGACAGGGGAGAAGAGACCCAGTACTTC
CASSQGDRGEETQYF
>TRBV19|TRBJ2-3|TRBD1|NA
TGTGCCAGTATCGGAACAGTAGACAGGGGGAGGCAGTATTTT
CASIGTVDRGRQYF
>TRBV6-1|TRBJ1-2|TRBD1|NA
TGTGCCAGCAGTGTGGAAGACAGGGGATGGCGTGGCTACACCTTC
CASSVEDRGWRGYTF
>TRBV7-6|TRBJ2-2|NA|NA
TGTGCCAGCAGTCCCGGGATTAACACCGGGGAGCTGTTTTTT
CASSPGINTGELFF
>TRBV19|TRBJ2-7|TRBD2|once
TGTGCCAGTAGTATAGCAGGAACTAGCGGCTACGAGCAGTACTTC
CASSIAGTSGYEQYF
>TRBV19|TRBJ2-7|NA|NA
TGTGCCAGTAGTATTCGCGGGTCCGTCGACGAGCAGTACTTC
CASSIRGSVDEQYF
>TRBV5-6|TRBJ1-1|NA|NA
TGTGCCAGCATCCAAGCAGACAGGCGATCCATGAACACTGAAGCTTTCTTT
CASIQADRRSMNTEAFF
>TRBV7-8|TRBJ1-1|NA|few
TGTGCCAGCAGCTTAAAAAGGGGGAACACTGAAGCTTTCTTT
CASSLKRGNTEAFF
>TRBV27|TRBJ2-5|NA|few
TGTGCCAGCCAATCCCCCCCCCTGCGGGGCCAAGAGACCCAGTACTTC
CASQSPPLRGQETQYF
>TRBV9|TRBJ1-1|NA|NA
TGTGCCAGCAGCCCCGGGTTGGGGGGACGGCTGAACACTGAAGCTTTCTTT
CASSPGLGGRLNTEAFF
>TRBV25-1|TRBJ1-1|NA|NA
TGTGCCAGCAGTGAATCAAGGACATTTAACACTGAAGCTTTCTTT
CASSESRTFNTEAFF
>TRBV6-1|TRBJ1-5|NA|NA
TGTGCCAGCAGTCAGGGAATCGAGCCCCAGCATTTT
CASSQGIEPQHF
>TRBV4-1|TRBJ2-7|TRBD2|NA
TGCGCCAGCAGCCAAGAGGGGAGGGACGAGCAGTACTTC
CASSQEGRDEQYF
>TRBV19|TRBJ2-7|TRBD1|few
TGTGCCAGTAGTATTGGCCGACAGGGGGCGCGCTACGAGCAGTACTTC
CASSIGRQGARYEQYF
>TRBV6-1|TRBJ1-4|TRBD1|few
TGTGCCAGCAGTGACAGGGGGGTACGGACTAATGAAAAACTGTTTTTT
CASSDRGVRTNEKLFF
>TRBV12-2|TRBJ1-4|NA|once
TGTGCAAGTCGCTTGCATCCTCCGGGACAGGGCCCCGGAGTTGATGAAAAACTGTTTTTT
CASRLHPPGQGPGVDEKLFF
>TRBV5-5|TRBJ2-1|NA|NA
TGTGCCAGCAGCTTGGCAGGAAACTCCTACAATGAGCAGTTCTTC
CASSLAGNSYNEQFF
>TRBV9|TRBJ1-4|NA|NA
TGTGCCAGCAGCACCTCGGGACACCCTAATGAAAAACTGTTTTTT
CASSTSGHPNEKLFF
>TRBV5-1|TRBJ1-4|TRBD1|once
TGCGCCAGCAGCTTGGAAGGACAGGGGACTAATGAAAAACTGTTTTTT
CASSLEGQGTNEKLFF
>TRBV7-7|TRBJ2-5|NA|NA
TGTGCTAGCAGCTCTCAAGGGCAGGCCGGAAGGGGGGAGACCCAGTACTTC
CASSSQGQAGRGETQYF
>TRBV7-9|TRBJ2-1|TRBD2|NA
TGTGCCAGCAGCTTAGCTGCGGGAGCCTACAATGAGCAGTTCTTC
CASSLAAGAYNEQFF
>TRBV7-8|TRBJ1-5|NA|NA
TGTGCCAGCAGCTTAGCCCGAACAGGGAGCAATCAGCCCCAGCATTTT
CASSLARTGSNQPQHF
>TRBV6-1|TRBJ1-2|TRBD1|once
TGTGCCAGGACAGGGAGTGGTCCTAACTATGGCTACACCTTC
CARTGSGPNYGYTF
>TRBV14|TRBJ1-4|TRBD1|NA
TGTGCCAGCAGCCAAAGGGCCGGACAGGGCGGGGGTGAAAAACTGTTTTTT
CASSQRAGQGGGEKLFF
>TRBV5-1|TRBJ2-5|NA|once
TGCGCCAGCAGCCCGTCGGCAGGCCAAGAGACCCAGTACTTC
CASSPSAGQETQYF
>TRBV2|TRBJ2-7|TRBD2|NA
TGTGCCAGCAGTGAAGCGACGAGGGGAGGGTACGAGCAGTACTTC
CASSEATRGGYEQYF
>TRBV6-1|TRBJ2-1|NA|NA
TGTGCCAGCAGTCCCCGGACAGAGACCTACAATGAGCAGTTCTTC
CASSPRTETYNEQFF
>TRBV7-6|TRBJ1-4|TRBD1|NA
TGTGCCAGCAGCACAACAGGGGTGAGAGAAAAACTGTTTTTT
CASSTTGVREKLFF
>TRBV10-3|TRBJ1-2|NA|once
TGTGCCATCAGTGAGCGGCGGGGAGTATCCGGCTACACCTTC
CAISERRGVSGYTF
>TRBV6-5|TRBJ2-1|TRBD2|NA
TGTGCCAGCAGGGCTCGGGAGGGCGGTTACAATGAGCAGTTCTTC
CASRAREGGYNEQFF
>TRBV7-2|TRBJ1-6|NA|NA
TGTGCCAGCAGGGGCAAGGTTAGCTCCTATAATTCACCCCTCCACTTT
CASRGKVSSYNSPLHF
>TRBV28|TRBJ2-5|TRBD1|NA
TGTGCCAGCAGCAAAGGGACAGGGCAAGAGACCCAGTACTTC
CASSKGTGQETQYF
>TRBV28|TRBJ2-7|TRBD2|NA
TGTGCCAGCAGAGGCGGGAGGGCCAGGATCTACGAGCAGTACTTC
CASRGGRARIYEQYF
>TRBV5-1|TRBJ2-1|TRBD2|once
TGCGCCAGCAGCTCCAGACTAGCGGGAGCCGGGGAGCAGTTCTTC
CASSSRLAGAGEQFF
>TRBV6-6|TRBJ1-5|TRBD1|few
TGTGCCAGCAGAACAGGGGGCAACCTCAATCAGCCCCAGCATTTT
CASRTGGNLNQPQHF
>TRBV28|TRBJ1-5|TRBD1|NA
TGTGCCAGCAGTCCGACAGGGAGCCAATATAGCAATCAGCCCCAGCATTTT
CASSPTGSQYSNQPQHF
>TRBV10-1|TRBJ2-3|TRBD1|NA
TGCGCCAGCAGTGAGCCGGGACAGGGGTCAGATACGCAGTATTTT
CASSEPGQGSDTQYF
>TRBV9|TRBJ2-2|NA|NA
TGTGCCAGCAGTGCCTCGGGGTTCACCGGGGAGCTGTTTTTT
CASSASGFTGELFF
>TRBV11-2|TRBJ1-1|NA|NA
TGTGCCAGCAGTTTAAAGACGGGAACTGAAGCTTTCTTT
CASSLKTGTEAFF
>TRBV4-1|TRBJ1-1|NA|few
TGCGCCAGCAGCCAATCAGGGGAAGCTTTCTTT
CASSQSGEAFF
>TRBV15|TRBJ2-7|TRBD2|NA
TGTGCCACCAGGACAGCGGGGGGGATCTACGAGCAGTACTTC
CATRTAGGIYEQYF
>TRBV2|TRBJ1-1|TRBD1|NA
TGTGCCAGCAGTGAAAGGACAGGGAGGGCTGAAGCTTTCTTT
CASSERTGRAEAFF